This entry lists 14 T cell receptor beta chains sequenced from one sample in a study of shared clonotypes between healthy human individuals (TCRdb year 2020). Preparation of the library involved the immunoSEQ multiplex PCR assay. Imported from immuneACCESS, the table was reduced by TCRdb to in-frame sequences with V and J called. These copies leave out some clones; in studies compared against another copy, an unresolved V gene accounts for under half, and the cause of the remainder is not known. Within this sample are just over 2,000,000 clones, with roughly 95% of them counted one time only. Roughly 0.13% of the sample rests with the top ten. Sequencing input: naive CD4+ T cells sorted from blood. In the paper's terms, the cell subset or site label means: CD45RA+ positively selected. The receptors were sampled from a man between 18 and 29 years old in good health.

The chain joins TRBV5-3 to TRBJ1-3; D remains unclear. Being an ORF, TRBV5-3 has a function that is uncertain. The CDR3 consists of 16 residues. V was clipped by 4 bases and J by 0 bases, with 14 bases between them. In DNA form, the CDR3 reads TGTGCCAGAAGCCCGATTGATTACCCCTCTGGAAACACCATATATTTT. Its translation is CARSPIDYPSGNTIYF.

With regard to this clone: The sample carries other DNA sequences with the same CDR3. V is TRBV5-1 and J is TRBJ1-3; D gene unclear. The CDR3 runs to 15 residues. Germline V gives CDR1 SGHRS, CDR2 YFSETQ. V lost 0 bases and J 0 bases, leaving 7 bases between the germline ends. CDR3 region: CASSLDTSSGNTIYF. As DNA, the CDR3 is TGCGCCAGCAGCTTGGACACCAGCTCTGGAAACACCATATATTTT.

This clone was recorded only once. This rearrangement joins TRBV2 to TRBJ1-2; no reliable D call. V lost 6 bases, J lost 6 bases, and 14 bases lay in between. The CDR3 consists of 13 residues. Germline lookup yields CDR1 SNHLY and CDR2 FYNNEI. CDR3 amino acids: CASSVRPLDGYTF. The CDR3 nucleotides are TGTGCCAGCAGCGTTCGGCCTCTTGATGGCTACACCTTC.

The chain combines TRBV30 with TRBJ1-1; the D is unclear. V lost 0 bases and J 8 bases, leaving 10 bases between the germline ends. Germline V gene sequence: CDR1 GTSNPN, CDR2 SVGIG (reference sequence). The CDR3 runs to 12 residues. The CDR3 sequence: CAWSVRFREAFF. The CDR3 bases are TGTGCCTGGAGTGTACGGTTTAGAGAAGCTTTCTTT. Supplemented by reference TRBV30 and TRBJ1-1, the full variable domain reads SQTIHQWPATLVQPVGSPLSLECTVEGTSNPNLYWYRQAAGRGLQLLFYSVGIGQISSEVPQNLSASRPQDRQFILSSKKLLLSDSGFYLCAWSVRFREAFFGQGTRLTVV.

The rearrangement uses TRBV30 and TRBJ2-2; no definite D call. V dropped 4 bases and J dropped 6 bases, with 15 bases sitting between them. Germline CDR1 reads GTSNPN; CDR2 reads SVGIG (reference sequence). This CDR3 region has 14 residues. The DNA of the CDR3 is TGTGCCTGGACTCGGACGGCCCACGCCGGGGAGCTGTTTTTT. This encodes CAWTRTAHAGELFF.

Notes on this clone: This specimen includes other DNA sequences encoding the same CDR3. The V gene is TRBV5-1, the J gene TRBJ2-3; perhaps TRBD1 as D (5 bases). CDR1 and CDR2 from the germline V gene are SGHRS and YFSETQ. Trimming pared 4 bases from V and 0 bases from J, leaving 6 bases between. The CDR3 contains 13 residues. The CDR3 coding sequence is TGCGCCAGCAGCCCAGGGAGCACAGATACGCAGTATTTT. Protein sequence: CASSPGSTDTQYF. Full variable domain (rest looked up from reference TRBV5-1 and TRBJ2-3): KAGVTQTPRYLIKTRGQQVTLSCSPISGHRSVSWYQQTPGQGLQFLFEYFSETQRNKGNFPGRFSGRQFSNSRSEMNVSTLELGDSALYLCASSPGSTDTQYFGPGTRLTVL.

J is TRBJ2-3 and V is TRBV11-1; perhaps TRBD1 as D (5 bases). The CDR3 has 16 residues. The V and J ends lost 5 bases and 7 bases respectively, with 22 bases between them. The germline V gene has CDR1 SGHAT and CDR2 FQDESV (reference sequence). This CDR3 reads CASSKGAGPSVNTQYF. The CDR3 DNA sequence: TGTGCCAGCAGCAAAGGGGCAGGGCCCTCAGTAAATACGCAGTATTTT.

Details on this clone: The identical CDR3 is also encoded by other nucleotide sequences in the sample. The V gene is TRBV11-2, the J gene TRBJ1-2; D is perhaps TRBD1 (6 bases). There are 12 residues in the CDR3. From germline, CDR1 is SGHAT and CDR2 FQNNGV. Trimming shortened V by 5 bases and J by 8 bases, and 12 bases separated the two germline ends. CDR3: CASSPGGYGYTF. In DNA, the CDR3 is TGTGCCAGCAGCCCTGGGGGCTACGGCTACACCTTC.

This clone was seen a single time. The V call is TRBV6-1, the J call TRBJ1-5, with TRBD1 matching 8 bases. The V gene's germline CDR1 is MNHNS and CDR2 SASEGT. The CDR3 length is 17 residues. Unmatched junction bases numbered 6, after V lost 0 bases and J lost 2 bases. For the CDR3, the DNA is TGTGCCAGCAGTGAAGCTGACAGGGGTGGGGGCAATCAGCCCCAGCATTTT. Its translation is CASSEADRGGGNQPQHF.

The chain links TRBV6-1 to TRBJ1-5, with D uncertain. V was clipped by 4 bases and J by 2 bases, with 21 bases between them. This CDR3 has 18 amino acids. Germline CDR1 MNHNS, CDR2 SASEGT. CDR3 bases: TGTGCCAGCAGTGCCCTCTGGACGAGGAGGGCGGGCAATCAGCCCCAGCATTTT. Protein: CASSALWTRRAGNQPQHF.

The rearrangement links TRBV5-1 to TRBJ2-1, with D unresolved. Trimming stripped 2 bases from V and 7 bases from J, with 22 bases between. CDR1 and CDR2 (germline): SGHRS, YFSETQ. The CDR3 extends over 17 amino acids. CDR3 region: CASSLNNGNPHVNEQFF. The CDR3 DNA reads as TGCGCCAGCAGCTTAAATAACGGCAATCCTCACGTGAATGAGCAGTTCTTC.

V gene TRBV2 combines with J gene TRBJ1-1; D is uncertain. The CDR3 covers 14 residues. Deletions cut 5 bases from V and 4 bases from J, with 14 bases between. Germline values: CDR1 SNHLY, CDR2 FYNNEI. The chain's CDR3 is CASSSSAERTEAFF. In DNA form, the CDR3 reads TGTGCCAGCAGTTCGTCCGCCGAGCGCACTGAAGCTTTCTTT.

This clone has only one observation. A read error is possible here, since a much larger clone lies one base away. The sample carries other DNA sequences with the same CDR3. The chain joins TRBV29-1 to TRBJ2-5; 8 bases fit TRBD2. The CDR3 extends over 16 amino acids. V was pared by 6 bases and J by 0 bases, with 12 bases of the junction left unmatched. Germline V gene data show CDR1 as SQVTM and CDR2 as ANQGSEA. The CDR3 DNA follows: TGCAGCGTCGTACTAGCGGTCGGTTGGTACCAAGAGACCCAGTACTTC. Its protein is CSVVLAVGWYQETQYF.

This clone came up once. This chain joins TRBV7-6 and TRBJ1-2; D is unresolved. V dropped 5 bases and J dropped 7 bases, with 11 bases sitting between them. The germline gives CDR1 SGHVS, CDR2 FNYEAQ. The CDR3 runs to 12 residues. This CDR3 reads CASSTYGLGYTF. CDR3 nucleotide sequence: TGTGCCAGCAGCACATACGGTCTTGGCTACACCTTC.